The following is a T cell receptor beta chain sequence with its context. At one of its ends the junction is not consistent with the germline gene, which may arise from a read error. CDR1 is SGHRS, CDR2 YFSETQ, per germline. This CDR3 region has 15 residues. These data are taken from a study of blood T cell repertoires in COVID-19. The authors' processing: By means of reference gene primer amplification, nucleated cell counts were estimated. The table came from immunoSEQ multiplex PCR; TCRdb's copy has only in-frame clones and leaves some out. That table furnishes V, J and clone size, whereas the DNA furnished D and trimming. The sample consists of roughly 360,000 clones, around 87% of them appearing once.

Sequenced sample: PBMCs or T cells enriched from blood (not recorded which). This receptor was identified in a man aged 30-40 years who had recovered from COVID-19. The chain joins TRBV5-1 to TRBJ2-1, with 9 bases fitting TRBD2. CDR3 in amino acids: CASSTGTSSYSEQFF. The CDR3 DNA follows: TGCGCCAGCAGCACCGGGACTAGCTCTTACAGTGAGCAGTTCTTC.